This T cell receptor (beta chain) was documented in a study of cytomegalovirus exposure and HLA in healthy donors. The study's findings and limits: In vitro confirmation showed a few CMV-associated chains to be CMV antigen specific. In a later analysis, TCR beta V- and J-gene trimming showed a link to a missense DCLRE1C variant. Of the V segments, some could not be distinguished, including TRBV6-2 and TRBV6-3, and were excluded. Apart from CMV serostatus, no immune exposure information was available.

To note about this clone: Its target is not known.

This PCR relied on a set of 60 Vbeta primers and 13 Jbeta primers. Clones were sequenced by immunoSEQ multiplex PCR, and TCRdb holds only the in-frame ones, with some missing. The data show approximately 170,000 clones, approximately 84% seen once. The germline V gene encodes CDR1 MNHNS and CDR2 SASEGT. The CDR3 covers 15 residues. The V and J ends lost 0 bases and 4 bases, in that order; junction bases with no gene match: 5. Sequenced: PBMCs. This clonotype was obtained from a man aged 50-59 years in good health and CMV-seropositive. The chain recombines TRBV6-1 with TRBJ1-2; TRBD1 matches at 7 bases. The CDR3 spells CASSEARDRVYGYTF. CDR3 in DNA: TGTGCCAGCAGTGAAGCCAGGGACAGAGTCTATGGCTACACCTTC.